This T cell receptor (beta chain) appears in the sequencing data of a study of T cell changes during pregnancy in multiple sclerosis. The J segment lost 5 bases and the V segment lost 2 bases, leaving 3 bases of the junction unmatched. CDR1 LNHDA and CDR2 SQIVND come from the germline V gene (reference sequence). This CDR3 comprises 14 residues. Measured with immunoSEQ multiplex PCR; TCRdb has only the in-frame clones, and not every one. Here the sample spans 50,000 to 65,000 clones, roughly 91% being singletons. This rearrangement joins TRBV19 to TRBJ2-1, with 7 bases fitting TRBD2. The source material was peripheral blood, sampled in the third trimester of pregnancy. The TCR was taken from a female donor in good health, enrolled as a control in a pregnancy study. CDR3 bases: TGTGCCAGTAGTATATGGCTAGCGGACAATGAGCAGTTCTTC. It translates to CASSIWLADNEQFF.